This T cell receptor beta chain was captured by sequencing in a study of a mutant IDH1 vaccine in newly diagnosed glioma. Study context: Vaccines were begun 4-6 weeks after radiotherapy alone, or with temozolomide cycles. Prior therapy was radiotherapy, temozolomide, or both; most received both.

The germline V gene has CDR1 SGHNT and CDR2 YYREEE (reference sequence). The ends were cut back, 0 bases at V and 7 bases at J, with 17 bases in the middle. The CDR3 length is 16 residues. Points on this clone: Its antigen is unknown.

Described time point: week 35, safety follow-up. A single vaccine dose contained 300 ug of mutant IDH1 20-mer peptide, and topical imiquimod was used with it. The patients were given eight vaccinations, one each in weeks 1, 3, 5, 7, 11, 15, 19 and 23. Clones were read by immunoSEQ multiplex PCR, and TCRdb kept only the in-frame ones, dropping some. Among tens of thousands of clones listed, more than 70% were seen once. This clonotype was sampled from a man between 18 and 29 years old with glioma. The chain employs TRBV5-4 and TRBJ2-1, with D unresolved. Source: PBMCs, taken from a glioma patient whose treatment included an IDH1 peptide vaccine. CDR3 nucleotide sequence: TGTGCCAGCAGCTTGGGGGCCGGGCATGGAAGGAATGAGCAGTTCTTC. It yields the protein CASSLGAGHGRNEQFF.